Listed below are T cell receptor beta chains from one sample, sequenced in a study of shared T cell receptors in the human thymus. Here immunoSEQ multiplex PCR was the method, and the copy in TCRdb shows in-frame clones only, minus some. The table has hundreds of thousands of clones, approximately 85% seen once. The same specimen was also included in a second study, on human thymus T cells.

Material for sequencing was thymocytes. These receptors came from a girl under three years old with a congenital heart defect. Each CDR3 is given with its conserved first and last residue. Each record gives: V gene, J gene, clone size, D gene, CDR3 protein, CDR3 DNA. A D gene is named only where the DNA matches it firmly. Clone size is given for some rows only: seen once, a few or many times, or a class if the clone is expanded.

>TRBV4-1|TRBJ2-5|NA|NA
CASSQDTPQGNTETQYF
TGCGCCAGCAGCCAAGATACCCCCCAGGGGAATACAGAGACCCAGTACTTC
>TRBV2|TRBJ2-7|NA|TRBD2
CAGRSSRGVYSAYEQYF
TGTGCCGGACGGTCGAGTCGGGGGGTGTATTCGGCCTACGAGCAGTACTTC
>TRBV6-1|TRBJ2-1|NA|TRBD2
CASSGSGGDTYNEQFF
TGTGCCAGCAGTGGTAGCGGGGGTGATACCTACAATGAGCAGTTCTTC
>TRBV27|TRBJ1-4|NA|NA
CASSLGVNEKLFF
TGTGCCAGCAGTTTAGGAGTCAATGAAAAACTGTTTTTT
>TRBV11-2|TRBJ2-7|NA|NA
CASSPTDSGYEQYF
TGTGCCAGCAGCCCTACGGACAGTGGCTACGAGCAGTACTTC
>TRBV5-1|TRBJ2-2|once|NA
CASSLGRSNTGELFF
TGCGCCAGCAGCTTGGGCAGGTCGAACACCGGGGAGCTGTTTTTT
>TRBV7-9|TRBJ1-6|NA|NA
CASSWTPSSYNSPLHF
TGTGCCAGCAGCTGGACACCTAGCTCCTATAATTCACCCCTCCACTTT
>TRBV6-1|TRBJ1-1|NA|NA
CASSCPRGGTEAFF
TGTGCCAGCAGTTGTCCGCGCGGGGGAACTGAAGCTTTCTTT
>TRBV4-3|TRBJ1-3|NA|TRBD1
CASSKGTGPLRSGNTIYF
TGCGCCAGCAGCAAAGGGACAGGTCCCCTCCGCTCTGGAAACACCATATATTTT
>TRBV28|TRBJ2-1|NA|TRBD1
CAIQGDLSYNEQFF
TGTGCCATACAGGGGGATTTATCCTACAATGAGCAGTTCTTC
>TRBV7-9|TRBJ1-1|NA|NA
CASSRATTGQTENTEAFF
TGTGCCAGCAGCCGAGCTACCACCGGACAGACAGAGAACACTGAAGCTTTCTTT
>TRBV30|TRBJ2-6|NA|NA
CAWRVGGLLLASSSGANVLTF
TGTGCCTGGAGAGTGGGTGGGCTTCTACTAGCCTCTAGCTCTGGGGCCAACGTCCTGACTTTC
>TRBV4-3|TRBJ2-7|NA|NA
CASSQDSAALSSYEQYF
TGCGCCAGCAGCCAAGATTCTGCCGCCCTATCCTCCTACGAGCAGTACTTC
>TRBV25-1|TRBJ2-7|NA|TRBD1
CASSALRDRSSYEQYF
TGTGCCAGCAGTGCCCTCCGGGACAGAAGCTCCTACGAGCAGTACTTC
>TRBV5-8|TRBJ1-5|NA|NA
CASSLTGTRNQPQHF
TGTGCCAGCAGCTTGACAGGGACCCGCAATCAGCCCCAGCATTTT
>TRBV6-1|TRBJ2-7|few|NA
CASSEEHSPFWQGEQYF
TGTGCCAGCAGTGAAGAGCATTCCCCCTTTTGGCAGGGCGAGCAGTACTTC
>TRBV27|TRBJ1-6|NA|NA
CASSLSRTEYSPLHF
TGTGCCAGCAGTTTATCGAGGACAGAATATTCACCCCTCCACTTT
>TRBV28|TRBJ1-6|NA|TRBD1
CASRSLQGLKHSPLHF
TGTGCCAGCAGATCCCTACAGGGGCTAAAACATTCACCCCTCCACTTT
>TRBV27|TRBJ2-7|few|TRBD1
CASSIKSRDRSYEQYF
TGTGCCAGCAGTATTAAGAGCCGGGACAGGTCCTACGAGCAGTACTTC
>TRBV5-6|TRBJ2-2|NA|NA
CASSAAGYTGELFF
TGTGCCAGCAGCGCAGCGGGCTACACCGGGGAGCTGTTTTTT
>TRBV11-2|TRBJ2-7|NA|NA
CASSARTEKLYEQYF
TGTGCCAGCAGCGCCAGGACAGAAAAACTCTACGAGCAGTACTTC
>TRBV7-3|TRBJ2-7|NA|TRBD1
CASSLGDSYEQYF
TGTGCCAGCAGCTTAGGGGACAGCTACGAGCAGTACTTC
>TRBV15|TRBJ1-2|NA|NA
CATSRDYIQGSDGYTF
TGTGCCACCAGCAGAGATTATATACAGGGATCCGACGGCTACACCTTC
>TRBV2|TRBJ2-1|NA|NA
CASSETQGKYNEQFF
TGTGCCAGCAGCGAGACACAGGGCAAATACAATGAGCAGTTCTTC
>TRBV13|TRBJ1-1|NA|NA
CASSFDPRRSNTEAFF
TGTGCCAGCAGCTTCGATCCCCGGAGGTCGAACACTGAAGCTTTCTTT
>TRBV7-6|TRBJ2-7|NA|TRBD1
CASSLRPDRAYEQYF
TGTGCCAGCAGCTTAAGACCGGACAGGGCCTACGAGCAGTACTTC
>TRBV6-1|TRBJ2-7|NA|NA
CAGGTVERNEQYF
TGTGCCGGCGGGACAGTTGAGAGAAACGAGCAGTACTTC
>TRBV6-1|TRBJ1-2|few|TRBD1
CASSWTGGGYTF
TGTGCCAGCAGTTGGACAGGGGGTGGCTACACCTTC
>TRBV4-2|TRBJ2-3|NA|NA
CASSQDLGGVSTDTQYF
TGTGCCAGCAGCCAAGATCTTGGGGGCGTGAGCACAGATACGCAGTATTTT
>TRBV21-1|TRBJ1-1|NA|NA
CASSKNSCRNTEAFF
TGTGCCAGCAGCAAAAATTCATGCAGGAACACTGAAGCTTTCTTT
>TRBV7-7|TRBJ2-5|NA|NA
CASSQSVREETQYF
TGTGCCAGCAGCCAATCGGTCAGGGAAGAGACCCAGTACTTC
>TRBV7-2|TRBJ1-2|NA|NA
CASSLAPQVDGYTF
TGTGCCAGCAGCTTAGCACCCCAGGTGGATGGCTACACCTTC
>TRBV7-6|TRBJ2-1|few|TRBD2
CASSLRTSGYNEQFF
TGTGCCAGCAGCTTGAGGACTAGCGGTTACAATGAGCAGTTCTTC
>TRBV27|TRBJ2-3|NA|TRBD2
CASSQLLAGGYTQYF
TGTGCCAGCAGCCAGCTACTAGCGGGGGGTTATACGCAGTATTTT
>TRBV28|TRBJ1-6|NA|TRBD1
CASSPTGVYSPLHF
TGTGCCAGCAGTCCGACAGGGGTCTATTCACCCCTCCACTTT
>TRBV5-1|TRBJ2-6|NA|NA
CASSLVTVSGANVLTF
TGCGCCAGCAGCTTGGTGACAGTCTCTGGGGCCAACGTCCTGACTTTC
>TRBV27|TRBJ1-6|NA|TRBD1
CASSLLPFGTGRSPLHF
TGTGCCAGCAGTTTATTACCCTTCGGGACAGGGCGTTCACCCCTCCACTTT
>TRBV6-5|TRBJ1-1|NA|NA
CASSMGGGCTEAFF
TGTGCCAGCAGTATGGGGGGGGGTTGCACTGAAGCTTTCTTT
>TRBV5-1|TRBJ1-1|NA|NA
CASSLWGPGFPMNTEAFF
TGCGCCAGCAGCTTGTGGGGGCCAGGCTTCCCCATGAACACTGAAGCTTTCTTT
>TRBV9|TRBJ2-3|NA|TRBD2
CASRGGTGSTDTQYF
TGTGCCAGCAGGGGGGGGACGGGGAGCACAGATACGCAGTATTTT
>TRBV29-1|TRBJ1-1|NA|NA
CSGQNTEAFF
TGCAGCGGGCAGAACACTGAAGCTTTCTTT
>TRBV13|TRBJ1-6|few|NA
CASSLTQVPILPLHF
TGTGCCAGCAGCTTAACCCAGGTCCCCATCTTGCCCCTCCACTTT
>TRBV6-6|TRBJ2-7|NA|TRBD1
CASSQTGRAYEQYF
TGTGCCAGCAGCCAGACAGGGCGCGCCTACGAGCAGTACTTC
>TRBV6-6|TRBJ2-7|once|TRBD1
CAIERDRGYEQYF
TGTGCCATAGAACGGGACAGGGGTTACGAGCAGTACTTC
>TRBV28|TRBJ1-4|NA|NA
CASSRTATNEKLFF
TGTGCCAGCAGTAGGACAGCAACTAATGAAAAACTGTTTTTT
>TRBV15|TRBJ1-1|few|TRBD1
CATSTTGAGTEAFF
TGTGCCACCAGCACTACAGGGGCGGGCACTGAAGCTTTCTTT
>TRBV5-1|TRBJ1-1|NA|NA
CASTKDRNTEAFF
TGCGCCAGCACGAAGGACAGGAACACTGAAGCTTTCTTT
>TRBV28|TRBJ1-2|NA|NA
CASRRYEGREFYGYTF
TGTGCCAGCCGACGCTACGAGGGAAGAGAATTCTATGGCTACACCTTC
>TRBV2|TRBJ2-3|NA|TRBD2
CASRTSGGAGTDTQYF
TGTGCCAGCAGGACTAGCGGGGGGGCCGGCACAGATACGCAGTATTTT
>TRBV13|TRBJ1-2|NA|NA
CASSSDPSNTVGHIGYTF
TGTGCCAGCAGCTCAGACCCCTCGAATACCGTTGGGCATATAGGCTACACCTTC
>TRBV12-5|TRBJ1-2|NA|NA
CASGLVRVKVGHVYGYTF
TGTGCTAGTGGTTTGGTACGAGTAAAAGTTGGACACGTCTATGGCTACACCTTC
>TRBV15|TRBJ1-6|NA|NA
CATSRDPRGGSYNSPLHF
TGTGCCACCAGCAGAGATCCCCGAGGAGGGTCCTATAATTCACCCCTCCACTTT
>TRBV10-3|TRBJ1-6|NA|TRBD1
CAIRDPGQGASPLHF
TGTGCCATCAGAGACCCGGGACAGGGAGCTTCACCCCTCCACTTT
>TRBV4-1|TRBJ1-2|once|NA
CASSHPRRRHHPPGECDYGYTF
TGCGCCAGCAGCCACCCGAGACGTCGACATCACCCTCCTGGGGAGTGTGACTATGGCTACACCTTC
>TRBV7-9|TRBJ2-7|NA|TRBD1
CASSSTGTVLGQYF
TGTGCCAGCAGCTCAACCGGGACAGTTTTAGGGCAGTACTTC
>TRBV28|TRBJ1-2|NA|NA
CASSSPGDGYTF
TGTGCCAGCAGTTCCCCGGGTGATGGCTACACCTTC
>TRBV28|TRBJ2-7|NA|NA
CASILRDRDTYEQYF
TGTGCCAGCATCCTTCGGGACCGGGACACCTACGAGCAGTACTTC